This T cell receptor (beta chain) was captured in a study of blood T cells in healthy people across ages. There were at least 5.5 micrograms of total RNA extracted from every sample. This CDR3 comprises 15 residues. From germline, CDR1 is LGHNA and CDR2 YNFKEQ. V lost 0 bases and J 0 bases, leaving 8 bases between the germline ends. Then a second PCR, running roughly 7 to 11 cycles, was carried out with a sample-barcoded 5' primer and a J-beta primer mix. A 12-random-nucleotide template-switch adaptor tagged each cDNA molecule. TCRdb independently ran MiXCR on the 5' RACE reads; one entry per CDR3 protein. This sample has over 1,500,000 distinct CDR3 sequences; less than 50% occur once, and the top ten carry approximately 2%.

The chain couples TRBV4-2 to TRBJ1-2, with D perhaps TRBD1 (5 bases). Sequencing was done on a sample of blood. The receptor was isolated from a middle-aged woman in good health. Here the CDR3 reads CASSQEKTANYGYTF. In DNA, the CDR3 is TGTGCCAGCAGCCAAGAGAAGACAGCTAACTATGGCTACACCTTC.